This TCR beta chain was obtained from a study of cytomegalovirus exposure and HLA in healthy donors. Turning to this clone: A junction end diverges from the germline sequence, so it may reflect a read error. Other DNA sequences in the same sample also yield this CDR3.

60 Vbeta and 13 Jbeta primers were used in PCR. Profiling relied on immunoSEQ multiplex PCR, and the TCRdb table lists in-frame clones only, not all of them. The sample holds some 170,000 clones, around 80% seen once. This receptor was taken from a young man in good health and CMV-seronegative. The source material was PBMCs.

For the CDR3, the DNA is TGCGCAAGCAGCCGACGGCATCCAAATTTCCGGGACAGTGGAAACACCATATATTTT. This codes for CASSRRHPNFRDSGNTIYF. V is TRBV4-1 and J is TRBJ1-3; 7 positions match TRBD1. Germline V gene sequence: CDR1 MGHRA, CDR2 YSYEKL. This CDR3 is built from 19 residues.